Listed here are 25 T cell receptor beta chains from one sample, sequenced in a study of blood T cells in healthy people across ages. The use of a sample-barcoded 5' primer and a J-beta primer mix characterized a second PCR of roughly 6 to 11 cycles. Each CDR3 protein is one row after TCRdb ran MiXCR on the 5' RACE reads. The data hold approximately 690,000 distinct CDR3 sequences, with about 54% observed a single time. Sequenced sample: blood. The receptors stem from a man between 60 and 70 years old in good health.

V is TRBV6-2 or TRBV6-3 and J is TRBJ2-3, with 7 bases identical to TRBD2. Germline-derived CDR1 and CDR2 are MNHEY and SVGEGT. J lost 11 bases, V lost 3 bases, and 8 bases had no gene match. The CDR3 has 13 residues. In DNA form, the CDR3 reads TGTGCCAGCAGTTATCGGCGGGAGACCAAGCAGTATTTT. Residues: CASSYRRETKQYF.

The J gene is TRBJ2-3, the V gene TRBV6-5, with D perhaps matching TRBD1 (7 bases). V lost 8 bases and J 4 bases, leaving 16 bases between the germline ends. Germline values: CDR1 MNHEY, CDR2 SVGAGI. This CDR3 spans 14 amino acids. The CDR3 DNA is TGTGCCAGCGGAGGGGGCCGCCGGGCAGATACGCAGTATTTT. Its protein is CASGGGRRADTQYF.

This clonotype was observed a single time. This chain joins TRBV28 and TRBJ2-5; perhaps TRBD1 as D (6 bases). This CDR3 contains 13 residues. Trimming stripped 5 bases from V and 7 bases from J, with 14 bases between. The V gene's germline CDR1 is MDHEN and CDR2 SYDVKM. CDR3 DNA: TGTGCCAGCAGTCAACAGGGAAGGGGGACCCAGTACTTC. It yields the protein CASSQQGRGTQYF.

CDR3 region: CASSLGTGGYPEQYF. The CDR3 DNA follows: TGTGCCAGCAGCTTAGGGACAGGGGGATACCCCGAGCAGTACTTC. The chain is built from TRBV7-2 and TRBJ2-7; 10 positions match TRBD1. Unmatched junction bases numbered 6, after V lost 1 base and J lost 6 bases. The CDR3 contains 15 residues. Germline assignment: CDR1 SGHTA and CDR2 FQGNSA.

This chain joins TRBV28 and TRBJ2-5; tentative D call: TRBD2 (6 bases). V lost 6 bases to trimming and J lost 1 base, with 15 bases between them. CDR1 and CDR2 from the germline V gene are MDHEN and SYDVKM. This CDR3 region has 15 residues. The CDR3 sequence is CASSPRRGIQETQYF. In DNA form, the CDR3 reads TGTGCCAGCAGCCCAAGGCGGGGAATCCAAGAGACCCAGTACTTC.

This chain joins TRBV20-1 and TRBJ2-5, with 13 positions matching TRBD2. This CDR3 has 16 residues. Germline loops: CDR1 DFQATT, CDR2 SNEGSKA (reference sequence). V dropped 6 bases and J dropped 6; count of bases not matched to a gene: 13. CDR3 amino acids: CSAQTSGGADVKTQYF. The CDR3 nucleotides are TGCAGTGCCCAAACTAGCGGGGGGGCCGATGTAAAGACCCAGTACTTC.

This chain connects TRBV28 to TRBJ1-5; D is unclear. The CDR3 spans 13 residues. Between the trimmed V and J ends, which lost 2 bases and 4 bases, there was a span of 6 bases. Germline values: CDR1 MDHEN, CDR2 SYDVKM. CDR3 coding DNA: TGTGCCAGCAGTTTAACAGATAATCAGCCCCAGCATTTT. It codes for CASSLTDNQPQHF.

The CDR3 DNA reads TGTGCCAGCGCATGGGGTAGGGGAAACATTCAGTACTTC. Residues: CASAWGRGNIQYF. This chain connects TRBV7-2 to TRBJ2-4; perhaps TRBD1 as D (5 bases). This CDR3 has 13 amino acids. Between the trimmed V and J ends, which lost 8 bases and 6 bases, there was a span of 14 bases. Germline-derived CDR1 and CDR2 are SGHTA and FQGNSA.

V usage is TRBV2 and J usage is TRBJ2-3; 9 bases map to TRBD2. CDR3 length equals 14 residues. Trimming cost V 7 bases and J 7 bases; bases outside gene matches: 9. In germline, CDR1 is SNHLY, CDR2 FYNNEI. The chain's CDR3 is CASKPGLAMNTQYF. The CDR3 bases are TGTGCCAGCAAGCCGGGACTAGCCATGAATACGCAGTATTTT. Variable domain in full (rest from reference TRBV2 and TRBJ2-3): EPEVTQTPSHQVTQMGQEVILRCVPISNHLYFYWYRQILGQKVEFLVSFYNNEISEKSEIFDDQFSVERPDGSNFTLKIRSTKLEDSAMYFCASKPGLAMNTQYFGPGTRLTVL.

This clonotype was detected a few times. The gene calls are TRBV12-3 or TRBV12-4 and TRBJ2-7; TRBD2 might be the D (6 bases). The CDR3 is made up of 15 amino acids. V lost 1 base, J lost 7 bases, and 17 bases lay in between. This CDR3 is CASSLGGARSYEQYF. The CDR3 nucleotides read TGTGCCAGCAGTTTAGGCGGGGCCCGTAGTTATGAGCAGTACTTC.

The V and J genes are TRBV5-1 and TRBJ2-4; D is unresolved. The DNA end lines up better with TRBJ2-7; the J call may be wrong. The CDR3 length is 13 residues. CDR1 and CDR2 from the germline V gene are SGHRS and YFSETQ. CDR3 in amino acids: CASSVGDPYEQYF. The CDR3, as DNA: TGCGCCAGCAGCGTTGGAGACCCATACGAGCAGTACTTC.

J is TRBJ2-5 and V is TRBV12-3 or TRBV12-4; 11 bases match TRBD2. The CDR3 extends over 13 amino acids. Germline trimming cut 8 bases from V and 4 bases from J; bases unmatched to any gene: 3. Written as DNA, the CDR3 is TGTGCCAGCGAGCTAGCGGGGGGAGAGACCCAGTACTTC. Translating it yields CASELAGGETQYF.

This clonotype was seen a handful of times. This chain links TRBV15 with TRBJ2-5; D might be TRBD2 (6 bases). This CDR3 is built from 16 residues. Per germline, CDR1 LNHNV and CDR2 YYDKDF (reference sequence). Trimming left V 0 bases short and J 4 bases short, with 15 bases between. As DNA, the CDR3 is TGTGCCACCAGCAGAGATGTTGCGGGGCGGGGAGAGACCCAGTACTTC. Translating gives CATSRDVAGRGETQYF.

The chain links TRBV7-2 to TRBJ2-7, with 10 bases fitting TRBD2. V dropped 4 bases and J dropped 2; count of bases not matched to a gene: 8. The CDR3 covers 16 residues. From germline, CDR1 is SGHTA and CDR2 FQGNSA. In nucleotides, the CDR3 is TGTGCCAGCAGCTCCGTGCCGGGACTAGCGCCCTACGAGCAGTACTTC. This encodes CASSSVPGLAPYEQYF.

The gene calls are TRBV20-1 and TRBJ2-6; TRBD1 matches 8 bases. The CDR3 loop spans 17 amino acids. The V gene's germline CDR1 is DFQATT and CDR2 SNEGSKA (reference sequence). Trimming took 0 bases from V and 2 from J; bases not matched to a gene: 6. The CDR3 DNA sequence: TGCAGTGCTAGAGATTCCGGGACAGGTGCTGGGGCCAACGTCCTGACTTTC. Encoded protein: CSARDSGTGAGANVLTF.

This clonotype occurred a few times. The chain has TRBV28 and TRBJ2-7; D possibly uses TRBD1 or TRBD2 (6 bases each). Deletions cut 8 bases from V and 4 bases from J, with 15 bases between. Germline V lookup: CDR1 MDHEN, CDR2 SYDVKM. The CDR3 is 13 residues long. CDR3 bases: TGTGCCAGCGTGGGCCGAGGGGGGTACGAGCAGTACTTC. This gives the protein CASVGRGGYEQYF.

For this clonotype: One junction end does not reproduce the germline sequence, and a read error may be involved. The chain has TRBV24-1 and TRBJ2-5; no clear D. The germline CDR1 and CDR2 sequences are KGHDR and SFDVKD. The CDR3 has 12 residues. The CDR3 DNA reads TGTGCCACCAGTGATTTGACGGAGACCCGGTACTTC. This encodes CATSDLTETRYF.

The CDR3 is CASRPRGSGNTIYF. The CDR3 DNA reads TGTGCCAGCAGGCCCAGGGGCTCTGGAAACACCATATATTTT. The rearrangement uses TRBV28 and TRBJ1-3; possibly TRBD1 for D (6 bases). Trimming left V 6 bases short and J 0 bases short, with 9 bases between. The CDR3 is 14 amino acids. The germline V gene has CDR1 MDHEN and CDR2 SYDVKM.

This chain's CDR3 is CSAGLAGSTDTQYF. In DNA, the CDR3 is TGCAGTGCTGGACTAGCGGGGAGCACAGATACGCAGTATTTT. The rearrangement uses TRBV20-1 and TRBJ2-3; 12 nucleotides align to TRBD2. This CDR3 is built from 14 residues. Germline CDR1 DFQATT, CDR2 SNEGSKA (reference sequence). The V segment lost 5 bases and the J segment 0 bases; nucleotides outside the gene matches: 0.

This clonotype has more than one count but fewer than ten. The chain uses TRBV4-1 and TRBJ2-5, with TRBD2 matching 11 bases. Germline-derived CDR1 and CDR2 are MGHRA and YSYEKL. V lost 4 bases to trimming and J lost 1 base; unmatched junction nucleotides: 8. This CDR3 spans 17 amino acids. CDR3 nucleotide sequence: TGCGCCAGCAGCCTCATCCTAGCGGGGGGACGCCAAGAGACCCAGTACTTC. Translated: CASSLILAGGRQETQYF.

V is TRBV6-6 and J is TRBJ2-1, with 10 bases identical to TRBD1. V lost 2 bases to trimming and J lost 5 bases; unmatched junction nucleotides: 6. This CDR3 has 16 residues. The germline CDR1 and CDR2 sequences are MNHNY and SVGAGI (reference sequence). The CDR3, as DNA: TGTGCCAGCAGTTACGAGGGTGGGACAGGGGACAATGAGCAGTTCTTC. Encoded protein: CASSYEGGTGDNEQFF.

V is TRBV2 and J is TRBJ1-4; TRBD1 might be the D (5 bases). Germline-derived CDR1 and CDR2 are SNHLY and FYNNEI. V was clipped by 3 bases and J by 0 bases, with 11 bases between them. The CDR3 totals 16 residues. The CDR3 region is CASSDLDRATNEKLFF. The CDR3 bases are TGTGCCAGCAGTGACCTCGACAGAGCAACTAATGAAAAACTGTTTTTT. Variable domain in full (rest from reference TRBV2 and TRBJ1-4): EPEVTQTPSHQVTQMGQEVILRCVPISNHLYFYWYRQILGQKVEFLVSFYNNEISEKSEIFDDQFSVERPDGSNFTLKIRSTKLEDSAMYFCASSDLDRATNEKLFFGSGTQLSVL.

The chain employs TRBV11-2 and TRBJ2-5, with 7 bases lining up with TRBD1. The germline V gene encodes CDR1 SGHAT and CDR2 FQNNGV. V lost 5 bases and J lost 5; bases outside the gene matches: 11. The CDR3 runs to 15 residues. DNA of the CDR3: TGTGCCAGCAGCCTTGGGACAGATGCGATTGAGACCCAGTACTTC. Encoded protein: CASSLGTDAIETQYF.

V usage is TRBV3-1 and J usage is TRBJ2-6; D is uncertain. This CDR3 region has 15 residues. CDR1 and CDR2 (germline): LGHDT, YNNKEL (reference sequence). Between the trimmed V and J ends, which lost 6 bases and 1 base, there was a span of 10 bases. In DNA form, the CDR3 reads TGTGCCAGCAGTCCAGCCACGTCTGGGGCCAACGTCCTGACTTTC. Its protein is CASSPATSGANVLTF.

A few counts support this clonotype. The chain couples TRBV9 to TRBJ1-6; D is unclear. V was shortened by 0 bases and J by 10 bases, with 5 bases between the two germline ends. This CDR3 comprises 12 residues. CDR1 and CDR2 (germline): SGDLS, YYNGEE. In DNA form, the CDR3 reads TGTGCCAGCAGCGTAGGGGAGTCACCCCTCCACTTT. Amino acids: CASSVGESPLHF.